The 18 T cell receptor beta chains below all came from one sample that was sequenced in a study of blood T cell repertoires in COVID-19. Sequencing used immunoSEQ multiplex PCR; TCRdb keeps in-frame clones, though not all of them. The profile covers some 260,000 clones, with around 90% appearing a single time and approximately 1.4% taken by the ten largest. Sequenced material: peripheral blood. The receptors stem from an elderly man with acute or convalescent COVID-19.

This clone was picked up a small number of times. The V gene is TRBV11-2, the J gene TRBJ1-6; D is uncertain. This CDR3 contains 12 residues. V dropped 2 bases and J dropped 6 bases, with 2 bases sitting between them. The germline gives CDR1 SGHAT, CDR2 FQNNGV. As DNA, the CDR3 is TGTGCCAGCAGCTTACGTAATTCACCCCTCCACTTT. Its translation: CASSLRNSPLHF. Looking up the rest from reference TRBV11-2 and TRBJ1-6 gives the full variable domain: EAGVAQSPRYKIIEKRQSVAFWCNPISGHATLYWYQQILGQGPKLLIQFQNNGVVDDSQLPKDRFSAERLKGVDSTLKIQPAKLEDSAVYLCASSLRNSPLHFGNGTRLTVT.

CDR3 sequence: CASSFGVNEKLFF. CDR3 nucleotides: TGTGCCAGCAGTTTCGGGGTTAATGAAAAACTGTTTTTT. This sequence joins TRBV12-3 or TRBV12-4 and TRBJ1-4; D not certain. The CDR3 spans 13 residues. V was pared by 3 bases and J by 4 bases, with 6 bases between.

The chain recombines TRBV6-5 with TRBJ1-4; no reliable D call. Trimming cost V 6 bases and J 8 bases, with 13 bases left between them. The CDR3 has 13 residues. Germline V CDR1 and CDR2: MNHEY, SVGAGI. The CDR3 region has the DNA TGTGCCAGCAGCCTCCTTCGTGAGGAAAAACTGTTTTTT. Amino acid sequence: CASSLLREEKLFF.

The CDR3 loop is CASVRDRVQDQPQHF. In nucleotides, the CDR3 is TGTGCCAGCGTACGAGACAGGGTACAGGATCAGCCCCAGCATTTT. The rearrangement uses TRBV6-5 and TRBJ1-5, with 7 bases identical to TRBD1. Germline V lookup: CDR1 MNHEY, CDR2 SVGAGI. With 8 bases clipped from V and 5 bases from J, the junction kept 12 bases outside the gene matches. CDR3 length equals 15 residues.

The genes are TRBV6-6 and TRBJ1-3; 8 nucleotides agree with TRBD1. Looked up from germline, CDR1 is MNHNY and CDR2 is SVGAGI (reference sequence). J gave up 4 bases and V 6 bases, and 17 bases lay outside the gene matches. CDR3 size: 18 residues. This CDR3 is CASSRLSGQGSHGNTIYF. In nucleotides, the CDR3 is TGTGCCAGCAGCCGACTAAGTGGACAGGGTTCGCACGGAAACACCATATATTTT.

The CDR3 here is CASSIVQGNTIYF. The CDR3 DNA follows: TGTGCCAGCAGCATCGTACAGGGAAACACCATATATTTT. J is TRBJ1-3 and V is TRBV5-6, with D unresolved. Germline loops: CDR1 SGHDT, CDR2 YYEEEE. The CDR3 is 13 residues long. V lost 4 bases to trimming and J lost 4 bases, with 9 bases between them.

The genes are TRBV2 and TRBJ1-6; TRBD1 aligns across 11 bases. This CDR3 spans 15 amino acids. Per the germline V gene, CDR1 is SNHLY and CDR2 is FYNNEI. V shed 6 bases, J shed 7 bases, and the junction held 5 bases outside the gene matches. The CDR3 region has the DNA TGTGCCAGCAGCCCGGACAGGGGGCTGAATTCACCCCTCCACTTT. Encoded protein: CASSPDRGLNSPLHF.

In nucleotides, the CDR3 is TGTGCCAGCAGTCCGCCGACAGGGGCAGTCGGTGAAGCTTTCTTT. Residues: CASSPPTGAVGEAFF. V and J are TRBV27 and TRBJ1-1; TRBD1 agrees at 8 bases. Germline V lookup: CDR1 MNHEY, CDR2 SMNVEV (reference sequence). This CDR3 is built from 15 residues. The J segment lost 7 bases and the V segment lost 5 bases, leaving 12 bases of the junction unmatched.

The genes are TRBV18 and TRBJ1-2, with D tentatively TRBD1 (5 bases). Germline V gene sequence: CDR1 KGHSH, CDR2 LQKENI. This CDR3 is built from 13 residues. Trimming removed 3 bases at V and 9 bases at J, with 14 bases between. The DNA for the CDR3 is TGTGCCAGCTCACCCGACAGAGACCAAAGCTACACCTTC. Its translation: CASSPDRDQSYTF.

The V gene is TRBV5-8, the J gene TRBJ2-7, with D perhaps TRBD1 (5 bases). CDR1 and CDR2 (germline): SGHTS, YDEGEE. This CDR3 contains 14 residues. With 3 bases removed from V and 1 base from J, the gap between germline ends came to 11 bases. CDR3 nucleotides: TGTGCCAGCAGCTGGGGCAGGGCGTCCTACGAGCAGTACTTC. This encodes CASSWGRASYEQYF.

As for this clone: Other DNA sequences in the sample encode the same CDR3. CDR3 bases: TGTGCCAGCAGCGCGCGGGGGGGTAGCTACAATGAGCAGTTCTTC. This sequence encodes CASSARGGSYNEQFF. This chain connects TRBV9 to TRBJ2-1; 9 nucleotides match TRBD2. The CDR3 is 15 amino acids. CDR1 is SGDLS, CDR2 YYNGEE, per germline. V shed 3 bases, J shed 3 bases, and the junction held 4 bases outside the gene matches.

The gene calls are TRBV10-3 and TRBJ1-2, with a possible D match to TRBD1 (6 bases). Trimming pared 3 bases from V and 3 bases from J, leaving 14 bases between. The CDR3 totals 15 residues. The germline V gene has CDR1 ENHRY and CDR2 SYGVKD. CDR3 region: CAISDDMRGYYGYTF. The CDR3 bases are TGTGCCATCAGTGATGATATGAGGGGGTACTATGGCTACACCTTC.

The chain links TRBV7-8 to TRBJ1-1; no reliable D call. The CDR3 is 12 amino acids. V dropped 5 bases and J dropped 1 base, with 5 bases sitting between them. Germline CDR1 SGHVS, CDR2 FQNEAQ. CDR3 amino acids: CASSHSNTEAFF. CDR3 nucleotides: TGTGCCAGCAGCCACTCGAACACTGAAGCTTTCTTT.

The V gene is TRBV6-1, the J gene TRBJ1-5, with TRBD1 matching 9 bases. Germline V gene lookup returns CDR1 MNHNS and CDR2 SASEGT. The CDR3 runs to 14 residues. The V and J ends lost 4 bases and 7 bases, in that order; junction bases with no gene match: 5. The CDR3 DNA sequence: TGTGCCAGCAGTGTGGGACAGGGAGGACAGCCCCAGCATTTT. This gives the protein CASSVGQGGQPQHF.

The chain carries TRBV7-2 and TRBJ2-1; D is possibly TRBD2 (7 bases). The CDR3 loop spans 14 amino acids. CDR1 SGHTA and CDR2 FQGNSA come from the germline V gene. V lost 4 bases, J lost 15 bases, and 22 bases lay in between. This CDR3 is CASSSAPDGGPRFF. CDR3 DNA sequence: TGTGCCAGCAGCTCCGCCCCCGACGGGGGGCCGAGGTTCTTC.

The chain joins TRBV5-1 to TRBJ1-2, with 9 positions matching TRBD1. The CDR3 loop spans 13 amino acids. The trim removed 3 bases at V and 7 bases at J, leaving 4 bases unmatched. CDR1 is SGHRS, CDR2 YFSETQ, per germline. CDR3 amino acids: CASSSRTGVGYTF. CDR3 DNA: TGCGCCAGCAGCTCCAGGACAGGGGTTGGCTACACCTTC.

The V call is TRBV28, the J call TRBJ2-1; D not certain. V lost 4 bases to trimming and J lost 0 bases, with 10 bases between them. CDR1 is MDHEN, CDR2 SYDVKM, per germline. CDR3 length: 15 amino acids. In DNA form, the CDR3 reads TGTGCCAGCAGTTCGCTAGTCGGCTCCTACAATGAGCAGTTCTTC. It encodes CASSSLVGSYNEQFF. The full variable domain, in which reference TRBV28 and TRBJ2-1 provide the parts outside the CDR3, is DVKVTQSSRYLVKRTGEKVFLECVQDMDHENMFWYRQDPGLGLRLIYFSYDVKMKEKGDIPEGYSVSREKKERFSLILESASTNQTSMYLCASSSLVGSYNEQFFGPGTRLTVL.

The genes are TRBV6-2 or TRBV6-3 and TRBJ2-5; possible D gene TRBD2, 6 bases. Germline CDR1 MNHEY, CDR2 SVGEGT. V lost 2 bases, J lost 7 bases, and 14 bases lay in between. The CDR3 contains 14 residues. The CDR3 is CASSYGGGVGTQYF. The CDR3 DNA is TGTGCCAGCAGTTACGGAGGCGGGGTAGGGACCCAGTACTTC.